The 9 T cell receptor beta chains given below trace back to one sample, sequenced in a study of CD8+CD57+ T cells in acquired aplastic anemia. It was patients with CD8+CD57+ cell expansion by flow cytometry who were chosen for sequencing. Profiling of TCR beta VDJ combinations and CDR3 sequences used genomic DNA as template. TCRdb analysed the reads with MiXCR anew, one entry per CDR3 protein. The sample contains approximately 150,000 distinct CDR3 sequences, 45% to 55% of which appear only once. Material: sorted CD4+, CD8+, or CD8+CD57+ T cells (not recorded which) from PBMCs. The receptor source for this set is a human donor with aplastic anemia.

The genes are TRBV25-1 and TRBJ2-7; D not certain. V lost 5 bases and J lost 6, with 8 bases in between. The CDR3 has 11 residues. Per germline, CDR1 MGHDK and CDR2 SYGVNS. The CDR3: CASSTYFEQYF. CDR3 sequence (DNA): TGTGCCAGCAGTACTTATTTCGAGCAGTACTTC.

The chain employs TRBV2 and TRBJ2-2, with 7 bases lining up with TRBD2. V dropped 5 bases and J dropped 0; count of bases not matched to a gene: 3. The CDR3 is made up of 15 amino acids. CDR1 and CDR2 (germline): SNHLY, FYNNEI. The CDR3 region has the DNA TGTGCCAGCAGTTTGACTAGCTCGAACACCGGGGAGCTGTTTTTT. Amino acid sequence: CASSLTSSNTGELFF.

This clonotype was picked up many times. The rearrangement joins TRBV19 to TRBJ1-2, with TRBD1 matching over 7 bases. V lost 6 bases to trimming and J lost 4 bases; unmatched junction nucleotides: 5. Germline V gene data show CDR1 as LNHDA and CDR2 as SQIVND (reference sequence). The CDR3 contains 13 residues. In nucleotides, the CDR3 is TGTGCCAGTAGAGGACAGGCCGTCTATGGCTACACCTTC. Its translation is CASRGQAVYGYTF. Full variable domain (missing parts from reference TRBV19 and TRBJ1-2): DGGITQSPKYLFRKEGQNVTLSCEQNLNHDAMYWYRQDPGQGLRLIYYSQIVNDFQKGDIAEGYSVSREKKESFPLTVTSAQKNPTAFYLCASRGQAVYGYTFGSGTRLTVV.

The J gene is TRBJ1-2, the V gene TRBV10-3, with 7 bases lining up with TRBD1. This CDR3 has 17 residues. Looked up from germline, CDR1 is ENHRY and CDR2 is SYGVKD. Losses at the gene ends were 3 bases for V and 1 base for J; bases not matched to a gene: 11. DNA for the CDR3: TGTGCCATCAGTGACCCTGGGACAGTTTTCCTTAACTATGGCTACACCTTC. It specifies CAISDPGTVFLNYGYTF.

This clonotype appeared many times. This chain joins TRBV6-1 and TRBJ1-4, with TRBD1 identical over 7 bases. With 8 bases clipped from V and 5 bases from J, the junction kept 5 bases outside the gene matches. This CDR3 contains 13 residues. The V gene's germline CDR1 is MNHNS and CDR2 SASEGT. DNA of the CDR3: TGTGCCAGCCAAGGACAGGAGAATGAAAAACTGTTTTTT. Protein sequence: CASQGQENEKLFF.

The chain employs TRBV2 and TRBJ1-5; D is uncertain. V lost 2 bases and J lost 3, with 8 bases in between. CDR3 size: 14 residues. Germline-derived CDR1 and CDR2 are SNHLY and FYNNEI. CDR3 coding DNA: TGTGCCAGCAGTGAACAGGTGGCCAATCAGCCCCAGCATTTT. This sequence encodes CASSEQVANQPQHF.

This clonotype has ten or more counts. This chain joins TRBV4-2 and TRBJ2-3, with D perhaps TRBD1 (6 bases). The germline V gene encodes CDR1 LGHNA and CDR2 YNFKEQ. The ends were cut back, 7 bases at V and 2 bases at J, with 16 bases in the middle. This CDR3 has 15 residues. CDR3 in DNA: TGTGCCAGCACGATTCGAGGGGACACCACAGATACGCAGTATTTT. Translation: CASTIRGDTTDTQYF.

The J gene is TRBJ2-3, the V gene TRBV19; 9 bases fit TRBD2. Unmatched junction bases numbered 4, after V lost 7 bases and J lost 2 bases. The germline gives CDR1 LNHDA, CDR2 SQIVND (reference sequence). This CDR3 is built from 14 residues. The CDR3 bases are TGTGCCAGTACTAGCGGGGCCTACACAGATACGCAGTATTTT. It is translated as CASTSGAYTDTQYF.

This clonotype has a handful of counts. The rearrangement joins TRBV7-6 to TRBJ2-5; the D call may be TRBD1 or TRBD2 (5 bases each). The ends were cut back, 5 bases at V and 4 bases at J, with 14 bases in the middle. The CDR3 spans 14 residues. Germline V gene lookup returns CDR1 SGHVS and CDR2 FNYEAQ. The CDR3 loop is CASSVRDRGETQYF. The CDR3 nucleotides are TGTGCCAGCAGCGTACGGGACCGGGGAGAGACCCAGTACTTC.